This TCR beta chain comes out of a study of blood T cell repertoires in COVID-19. Study-level background: Acute and convalescent COVID-19 samples came from the United States, Italy and Spain. PBMCs, B-cell-depleted T cells, or T cells were the source of the cDNA or gDNA that made up the material.

Produced via immunoSEQ multiplex PCR; TCRdb's table is partial and in-frame only. The table records 200,000 or so clones, approximately 88% of them present only once. Participants were aged about 18 to 100 years from approximately 23 US areas. Assignments of participants to cohorts depended upon their own reported clinical history. The CDR3 extends over 16 amino acids. Germline loops: CDR1 SGHTA, CDR2 FQGTGA. Unmatched junction bases numbered 11, after V lost 2 bases and J lost 5 bases. Sequencing was carried out using PBMCs or T cells enriched from blood (not recorded which). This sequence joins TRBV7-3 and TRBJ2-5, with 7 positions matching TRBD2. This receptor was obtained from a woman aged 25 to 39 who had been exposed to COVID-19. CDR3 nucleotides: TGTGCCAGCAGCTTATCTGGGGGAGGGCCAAGGGAGACCCAGTACTTC. Its translation: CASSLSGGGPRETQYF.